The rows below give T cell receptor beta chains drawn from one sample of a study of Graves' ophthalmopathy and Graves' hyperthyroidism. TCRdb re-analysed the multiplex PCR reads in MiXCR, keeping a single row per CDR3 protein. The sample holds about 550,000 distinct CDR3 sequences, approximately 35% seen once. The sequenced material came from peripheral blood or thyroid tissue (not recorded which). Source of these receptors: an adult man with Graves' hyperthyroidism. The conserved cysteine and the conserved F or W are not part of the CDR3 here. A D gene is named only where the DNA matches it firmly. Not every row has a clone size; where given, it reads once, few, many or a size class.

v_gene	d_gene	abundance	j_gene	CDR3aa
TRBV29-1	-	few	TRBJ2-1	SADSPSHEQF
TRBV6-1	-	many	TRBJ1-2	ASSVIHSGTTKRGYT
TRBV10-3	TRBD1	many	TRBJ2-7	AISEGQGDEQY
TRBV3-1	-	-	TRBJ1-3	ASSQDSSSGNTIY
TRBV6-6	-	once	TRBJ1-5	ASSVSGTGAKPQH
TRBV25-1	-	many	TRBJ2-7	ASRGTGTLTSKQY
TRBV10-3	-	-	TRBJ1-5	AISRQATQPQH
TRBV7-6	TRBD2	many	TRBJ2-7	ASSLFSGSNYEQY
TRBV25-1	TRBD2	-	TRBJ2-5	ASGLTSGRGTQY
TRBV15	TRBD2	-	-	ATSREGTRHEQF
TRBV29-1	-	many	TRBJ1-1	SVAGTSRSEAF
TRBV29-1	-	many	TRBJ1-6	SVGFGPNSPLH
TRBV15	TRBD2	-	TRBJ2-2	ATSNRTSGVPNTGELF
TRBV7-9	TRBD2	-	-	ASSFPTLALKHNYNEQF
TRBV7-6	TRBD1	-	TRBJ1-3	ASSPTGQAFSGNTIY
TRBV6-5	TRBD1	-	TRBJ1-2	ASSYSGGTGKNYGYT
TRBV29-1	-	many	TRBJ1-4	SVDGFGAEKLF
TRBV10-3	-	-	TRBJ2-5	ATSESSLKETQY
TRBV10-3	-	-	TRBJ1-1	AISQSPGSGTEAF
TRBV4-2	TRBD1	many	TRBJ1-6	ASSRRVGQGTDSPLH
TRBV2	-	many	TRBJ2-6	ASSQGVGANVLT
TRBV13	-	many	TRBJ2-7	ASSSYGRGTYEQY
TRBV7-8	-	many	TRBJ2-7	ASSFGPDEQY
TRBV20-1	TRBD1	many	TRBJ2-5	SARAPWGGQGGETQY
TRBV7-2	-	many	TRBJ1-1	ASTPPGEATEAF
TRBV24-1	-	many	TRBJ1-5	ATRDRDSNQPQH
TRBV7-3	TRBD2	few	-	ASSTGTSGPYNEQF
TRBV5-1	TRBD1	many	TRBJ1-5	ASSLEGTGNQPQH
TRBV2	TRBD1	-	TRBJ2-7	ASKGQGHEQY
TRBV4-2	-	many	TRBJ2-2	ASSRDSATNTGELF
TRBV7-9	-	many	TRBJ1-2	ASSLGRGNGYT
TRBV20-1	-	-	TRBJ1-3	SALDKTGNTIY
TRBV4-1	TRBD1	-	TRBJ1-5	ASSQHTSGTGFQPQH
TRBV29-1	TRBD1	-	-	ASSPSRAGTGPYEQY
TRBV3-1	TRBD1	many	TRBJ1-1	ASSQEGQGNTEAF
TRBV9	-	-	TRBJ2-5	ASSQDIEGWTQY
TRBV7-6	-	-	TRBJ2-5	ASSFGPQY
TRBV2	-	-	-	ASSVVGTASSYNEQF
TRBV2	TRBD1	many	TRBJ1-5	ASSAGTGSQPQH
TRBV29-1	-	-	TRBJ1-2	SVEAGGIYGYT
TRBV15	-	-	-	ATSRQGGDTQF
TRBV29-1	-	many	TRBJ2-7	SVVAAYEQY
TRBV19	TRBD1	-	TRBJ1-2	ASSILGQGDYGYT
TRBV9	-	many	TRBJ1-1	ASSVEGTNTEAF
TRBV6-5	-	-	TRBJ2-2	ASSYTPGRDTGELF
TRBV29-1	-	once	TRBJ2-7	SSTVGAGADYEQY
TRBV7-2	-	many	TRBJ1-5	ASSLVIHQPQH
TRBV3-1	-	few	TRBJ2-3	ASSQGLGGGDTQY
TRBV7-8	-	-	TRBJ1-5	ASSSRTSGETQH
TRBV5-1	TRBD1	many	TRBJ1-2	ASSVQQGAEGYT
TRBV7-9	-	many	TRBJ2-1	ASSSLGDGNEQF
TRBV20-1	-	-	TRBJ1-1	SASRRSGTNTEAF
TRBV7-2	-	few	TRBJ1-4	ASSQKPTHTFPNEKLF
TRBV6-5	-	few	TRBJ1-5	ASSPGETQPQH
TRBV7-9	-	many	TRBJ1-6	ASSSRGLGRSPYNSPLH
TRBV3-1	-	-	TRBJ2-2	ASSQPGQNTGELF
TRBV6-5	-	many	TRBJ1-2	ASCRDDNYGYT
TRBV10-3	-	-	TRBJ1-4	AISRGQHNEKLF